Here is one TCR beta chain with its context. Antigen specificity is unknown. PCR was performed using 60 Vbeta and 13 Jbeta primers. The repertoire was sequenced with immunoSEQ multiplex PCR; TCRdb's copy has only in-frame clones and lacks some. Of around 94,000 clones listed, 76% are singletons. This record comes from a study of cytomegalovirus exposure and HLA in healthy donors. With 1 base removed from V and 4 bases from J, the gap between germline ends came to 9 bases. Germline CDR1 is SGHTA and CDR2 is FQGTGA. The CDR3 is made up of 14 amino acids. Overall study results and limits: A link between a missense DCLRE1C variant and TCR beta V- and J-gene trimming emerged from a later analysis. HLA allele associations emerged for roughly 16,000 TCR beta sequences in a later analysis, at 0.05 false discovery rate. Roughly uniform depth of sequencing across donors was assumed in presence/absence analyses. As a later analysis revealed, most CMV-associated TCR beta chains appeared HLA-restricted.

This TCR derives from a woman aged 55-75 years in good health and CMV-seropositive. Material: PBMCs. The gene calls are TRBV7-3 and TRBJ2-3, with a possible D match to TRBD1 (6 bases). The CDR3 protein is CASSLNRVADTQYF. The CDR3 region has the DNA TGTGCCAGCAGCTTAAACAGGGTAGCAGATACGCAGTATTTT.